This TCR beta chain was captured by sequencing in a study of blood T cells in healthy people across ages. Findings and limits, study-wide: Changes seen in expanded clonotypes were possibly confounded by donor CMV status left unknown.

CDR3 length: 13 amino acids. V lost 7 bases to trimming and J lost 3 bases; unmatched junction nucleotides: 3. The germline CDR1 and CDR2 sequences are SNHLY and FYNNEI. In its sample, this clonotype was seen a few times. Its matching antigen is unknown. Primers used in a second PCR of roughly 6 to 11 cycles were a sample-barcoded 5' primer and a J-beta primer mix. TCRdb passed the 5' RACE reads through MiXCR, listing each CDR3 protein once. The repertoire holds hundreds of thousands of distinct CDR3 sequences, approximately 22% seen once, with roughly 22% in the top ten. This TCR was recovered from a man between 65 and 79 years old in good health. The J gene is TRBJ1-5, the V gene TRBV2, with 7 positions matching TRBD1. Material for sequencing was blood. The CDR3 nucleotides are TGTGCCAGCACTGGACAGGCCAATCAGCCCCAGCATTTT. Its protein is CASTGQANQPQHF.